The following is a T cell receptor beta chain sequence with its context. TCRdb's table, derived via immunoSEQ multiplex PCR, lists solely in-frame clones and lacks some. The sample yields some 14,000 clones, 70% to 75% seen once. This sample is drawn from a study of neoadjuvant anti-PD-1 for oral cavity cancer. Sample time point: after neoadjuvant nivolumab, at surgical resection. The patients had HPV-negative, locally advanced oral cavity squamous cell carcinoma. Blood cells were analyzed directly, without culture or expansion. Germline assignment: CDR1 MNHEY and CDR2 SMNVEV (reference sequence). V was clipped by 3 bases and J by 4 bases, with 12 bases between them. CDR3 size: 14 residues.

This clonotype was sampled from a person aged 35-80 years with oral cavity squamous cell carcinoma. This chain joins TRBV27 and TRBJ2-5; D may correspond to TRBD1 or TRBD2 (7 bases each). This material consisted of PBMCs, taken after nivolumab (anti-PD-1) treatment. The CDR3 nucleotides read TGTGCCAGCAGTTTGGGCAGGGGGGGAGAGACCCAGTACTTC. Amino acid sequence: CASSLGRGGETQYF.